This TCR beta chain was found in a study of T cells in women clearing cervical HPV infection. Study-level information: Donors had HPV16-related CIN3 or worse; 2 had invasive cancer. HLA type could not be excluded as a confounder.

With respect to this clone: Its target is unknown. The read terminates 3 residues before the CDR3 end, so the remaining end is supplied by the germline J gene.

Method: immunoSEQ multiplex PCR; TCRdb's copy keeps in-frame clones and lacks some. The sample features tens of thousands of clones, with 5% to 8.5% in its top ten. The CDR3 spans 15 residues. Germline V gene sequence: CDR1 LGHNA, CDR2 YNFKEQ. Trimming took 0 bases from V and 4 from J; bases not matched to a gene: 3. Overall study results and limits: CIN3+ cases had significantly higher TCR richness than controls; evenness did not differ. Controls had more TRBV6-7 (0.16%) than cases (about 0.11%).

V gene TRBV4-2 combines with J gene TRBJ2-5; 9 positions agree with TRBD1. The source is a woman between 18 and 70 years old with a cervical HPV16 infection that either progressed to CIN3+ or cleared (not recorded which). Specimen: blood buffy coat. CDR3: CASSQEGQGGETQYF. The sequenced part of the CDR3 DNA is TGTGCCAGCAGCCAAGAGGGACAGGGAGGAGAGACC.